This TCR beta chain derives from a study of CD8+ T cells in alopecia areata. Study-level points and caveats: On tofacitinib, scalp clonality and expanded CD8+ clones among top 100 fell significantly. Many expanded lesional clones persisted in scalp and blood during tofacitinib treatment. One nonresponder leaves baseline CD8+ expansion's link to response uncertain.

Treatment here: oral pan-JAK inhibitor, 5-10 mg twice daily. Lesional scalp punch biopsies and peripheral blood came from alopecia areata patients. RNA was extracted and reverse transcribed into cDNA as the sequencing template. Data came from immunoSEQ multiplex PCR; TCRdb stores just in-frame clones and leaves some out. The table lists about 210,000 clones, 35% to 45% of them singletons. V was trimmed by 5 bases and J by 8 bases, leaving 7 bases between them. Germline CDR1 SEHNR, CDR2 FQNEAQ (reference sequence). The CDR3 length is 12 residues. Worth noting for this clone: Its antigen remains unidentified.

The source of this sequence is a human donor with alopecia areata. Here the sequenced sample was CD4+ T cells sorted from blood, taken between weeks 30 and 35, from a patient treated with tofacitinib. V is TRBV7-9 and J is TRBJ1-6; weak D call: TRBD1 (5 bases). Written as DNA, the CDR3 is TGTGCCAGCAGCCTGGGGGATTCACCCCTCCACTTT. Encoded protein: CASSLGDSPLHF.